This T cell receptor beta chain is from a study of blood T cell repertoires in COVID-19. Whole-study context: Samples taken during acute and convalescent COVID-19 were collected in the United States, Italy and Spain. The analysed material was cDNA or gDNA that came from T cells, B-cell-depleted T cells, or PBMCs.

Per the study methods: Reference gene primer amplification yielded estimated nucleated cell counts. The protocol was immunoSEQ multiplex PCR, while the TCRdb copy is restricted to in-frame clones and leaves out a portion. That table gives V, J and clone size, and the DNA gave D and trimming. The table shows over 200,000 clones, with about 89% occurring only once. CDR1 is SGHVS, CDR2 FNYEAQ, per germline. The CDR3 sequence is 14 residues long. V gave up 4 bases and J gave up 5 bases; unmatched junction bases: 8. The sequenced sample was peripheral blood. This TCR derives from a woman aged 45-60 years with acute or convalescent COVID-19. The chain employs TRBV7-6 and TRBJ2-7, with 7 positions matching TRBD2. The CDR3 loop is CASSSPPREDEQYF. Written as DNA, the CDR3 is TGTGCCAGCAGCTCCCCCCCACGGGAGGACGAGCAGTACTTC.